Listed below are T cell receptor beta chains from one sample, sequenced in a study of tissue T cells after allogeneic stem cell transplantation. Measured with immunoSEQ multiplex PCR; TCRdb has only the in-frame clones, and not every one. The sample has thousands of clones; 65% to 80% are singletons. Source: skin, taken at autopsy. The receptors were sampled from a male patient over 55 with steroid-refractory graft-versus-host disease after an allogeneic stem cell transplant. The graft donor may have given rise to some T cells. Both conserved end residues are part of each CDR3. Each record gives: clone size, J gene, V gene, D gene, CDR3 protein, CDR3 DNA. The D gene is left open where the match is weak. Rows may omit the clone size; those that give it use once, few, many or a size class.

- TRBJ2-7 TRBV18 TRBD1 CASSPPGQRDYEQYF TGTGCCAGCTCACCACCGGGACAGCGAGACTACGAGCAGTACTTC
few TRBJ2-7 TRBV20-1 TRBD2 CSASSTSGGVGHSYEQYF TGCAGTGCTAGTAGTACTAGCGGGGGGGTTGGGCACTCCTACGAGCAGTACTTC
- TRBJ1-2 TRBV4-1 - CASSPQTGYGYTF TGCGCCAGCAGCCCCCAGACAGGCTATGGCTACACCTTC
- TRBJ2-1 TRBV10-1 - CASSDPGQPILNNEQFF TGCGCCAGCAGTGACCCCGGACAGCCTATCCTTAACAATGAGCAGTTCTTC
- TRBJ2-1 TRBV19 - CASSMGLEEFF TGTGCCAGTAGTATGGGACTCGAGGAGTTCTTC
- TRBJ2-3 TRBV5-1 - CASSSGQFRTDTQYF TGCGCCAGCAGCTCAGGACAGTTCCGCACAGATACGCAGTATTTT
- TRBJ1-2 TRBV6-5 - CASSYGTPNYGYTF TGTGCCAGCAGTTACGGGACCCCTAACTATGGCTACACCTTC
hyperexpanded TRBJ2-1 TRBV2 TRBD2 CASSGTSGANEQFF TGTGCCAGCAGTGGGACTAGCGGGGCCAATGAGCAGTTCTTC
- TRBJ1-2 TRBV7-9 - CASSLTDNYGYTF TGTGCCAGCAGCCTGACAGATAACTATGGCTACACCTTC
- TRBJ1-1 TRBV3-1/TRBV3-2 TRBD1 CASSHLHRAGTVGAFF TGTGCCAGCAGCCACCTACACCGTGCCGGGACAGTAGGAGCTTTCTTT
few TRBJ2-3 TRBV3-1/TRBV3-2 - CASSPWGGPADTQYF TGTGCCAGCAGCCCCTGGGGCGGGCCCGCAGATACGCAGTATTTT
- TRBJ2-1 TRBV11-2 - CASSFYRASDEQFF TGTGCCAGCAGCTTCTACAGGGCTTCGGATGAGCAGTTCTTC
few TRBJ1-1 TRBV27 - CASSVQVGTEAFF TGTGCCAGCAGTGTACAGGTAGGGACTGAAGCTTTCTTT
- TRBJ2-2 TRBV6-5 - CASSSGGTGELFF TGTGCCAGCAGTTCCGGGGGTACCGGGGAGCTGTTTTTT
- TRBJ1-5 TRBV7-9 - CASSQTGGPYSNQPQHF TGTGCCAGCAGCCAAACGGGGGGTCCCTATAGCAATCAGCCCCAGCATTTT